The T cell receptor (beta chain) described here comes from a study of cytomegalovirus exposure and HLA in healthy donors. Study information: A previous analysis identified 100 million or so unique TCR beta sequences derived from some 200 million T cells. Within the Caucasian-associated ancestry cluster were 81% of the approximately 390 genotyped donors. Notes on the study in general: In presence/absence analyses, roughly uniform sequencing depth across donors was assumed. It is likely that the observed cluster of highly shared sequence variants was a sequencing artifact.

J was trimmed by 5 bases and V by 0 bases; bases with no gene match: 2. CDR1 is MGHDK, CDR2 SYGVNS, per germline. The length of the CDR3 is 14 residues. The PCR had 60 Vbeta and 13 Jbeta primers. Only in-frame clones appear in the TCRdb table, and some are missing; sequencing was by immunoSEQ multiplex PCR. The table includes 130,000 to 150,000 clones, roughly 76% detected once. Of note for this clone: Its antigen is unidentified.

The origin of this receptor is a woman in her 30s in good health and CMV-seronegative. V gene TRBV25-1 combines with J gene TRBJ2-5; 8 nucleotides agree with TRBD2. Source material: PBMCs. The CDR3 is CASSEYRGGETQYF. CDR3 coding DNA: TGTGCCAGCAGTGAATACCGGGGGGGGGAGACCCAGTACTTC.